This entry features one TCR beta chain sequence. The antigen this receptor binds is unknown. Base qualities are not at hand, and no much larger clone is one base apart. The record originates from a study of blood T cell repertoires in COVID-19 (dated by TCRdb to the early 2020s). Notes on the research overall: Collaborator samples came from the United States, Italy and Spain and covered acute and convalescent phases of COVID-19. The prospective study material was composed of cDNA or gDNA derived from T cells, B-cell-depleted T cells, or PBMCs. The repertoires were made available in a free public database intended to serve as a resource for research on the immune response to SARS-CoV-2. HLA class I and class II types, where available, came from metadata supplied by the sample provider rather than from assay-based typing. Deeply sampled blood TCRbeta repertoires from subjects exposed to, actively infected with, or recovered from COVID-19 were included in the dataset. The samples were drawn from the first 160 participants of the ongoing ImmuneRACE study and from 950 to 1,500 subjects provided by 6 global collaborators. The sample metadata nearly always contained a de-identified subject ID, COVID-19 status, age in years and sex.

Points the paper makes about the study in general: The quantity of clinical and demographic metadata differed by source and by participant and was supplied without curation.

The germline V gene specifies SGHAT as CDR1 and FQNNGV as CDR2. The CDR3 numbers 17 residues from cysteine through phenylalanine. The retained sequence is limited to the CDR3, 51 bases, with the frame set at the first base. V gives up 4 bases and J gives up 3 bases, and the segment between their germline ends measures 19 bases. A second Seattle source provided samples from volunteer blood donors who had recovered from COVID-19. Each collaborating institution followed its own protocols to collect whole blood in K2EDTA tubes. For TCRbeta analysis, collaborators shipped samples as frozen whole blood, isolated PBMCs, or DNA extracted from either of those sample types. TCRbeta CDR3 regions were amplified from genomic DNA by means of the immunoSEQ Assay, a bias-controlled multiplex PCR. From the authors' description of their analysis: Nucleated cell counts per sample were estimated from amplification of reference gene primers within the assay. Sequence reads were collapsed and filtered to measure the absolute abundance of every unique TCRbeta CDR3 rearrangement. Productive Simpson clonality was computed per sample as the square root of Simpson's diversity index over productive rearrangements. TCRdb limited this immuneACCESS table to in-frame rearrangements with V and J called. A share of clones is missing; checked studies link under half to unresolved V genes, and the rest is unexplained. That table gives V, J and clone size, and the DNA gave D and trimming. The sample yields 230,000 or so clones; approximately 92% were counted once. The leading ten clones occupy about 4.6% of the sample.

The chain couples TRBV11-2 to TRBJ2-1; TRBD2 is possibly the D segment (5 matching bases). This TCR came from a woman in her thirties or forties who had recovered from COVID-19. Sample: peripheral blood. In nucleotides, the sequence is TGTGCCAGCAGCTCCCCCGGGTGGAGGAACATCTACAATGAGCAGTTCTTC. It translates to CASSSPGWRNIYNEQFF.